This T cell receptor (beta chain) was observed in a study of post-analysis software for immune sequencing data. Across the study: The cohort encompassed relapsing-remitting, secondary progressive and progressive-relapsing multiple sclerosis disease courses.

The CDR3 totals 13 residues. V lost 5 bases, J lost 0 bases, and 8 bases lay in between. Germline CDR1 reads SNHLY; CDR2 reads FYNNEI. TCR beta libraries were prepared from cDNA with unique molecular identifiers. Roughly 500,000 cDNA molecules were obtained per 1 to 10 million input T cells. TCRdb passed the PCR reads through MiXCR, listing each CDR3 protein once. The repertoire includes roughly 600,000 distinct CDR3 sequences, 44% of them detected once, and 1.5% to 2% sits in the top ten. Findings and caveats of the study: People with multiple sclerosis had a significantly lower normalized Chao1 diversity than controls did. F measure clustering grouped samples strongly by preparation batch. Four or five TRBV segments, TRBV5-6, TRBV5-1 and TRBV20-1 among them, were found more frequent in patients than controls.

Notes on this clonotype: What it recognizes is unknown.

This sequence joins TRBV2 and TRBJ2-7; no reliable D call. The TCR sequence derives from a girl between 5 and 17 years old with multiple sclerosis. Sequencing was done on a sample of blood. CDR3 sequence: CASSSRISYEQYF. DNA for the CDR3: TGTGCCAGCAGTAGTCGGATCTCCTACGAGCAGTACTTC. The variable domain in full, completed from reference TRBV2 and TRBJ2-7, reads EPEVTQTPSHQVTQMGQEVILRCVPISNHLYFYWYRQILGQKVEFLVSFYNNEISEKSEIFDDQFSVERPDGSNFTLKIRSTKLEDSAMYFCASSSRISYEQYFGPGTRLTVT.